These 11 T cell receptor beta chains were sequenced from one sample in a study of T-cell reconstitution after alpha-beta-depleted transplantation in children. Preparing the TCRbeta library involved the use of unique molecular identifiers. TCRdb called the PCR reads again in MiXCR, with one record for every CDR3 protein. The sample lists more than 250,000 distinct CDR3 sequences; 9.9% were seen once. The source material was PBMCs from the stem cell graft donor, sampled from the stem cell graft. The source of these receptors is a human donor who donated a stem cell graft to a child with SCID.

This chain connects TRBV12-3 or TRBV12-4 to TRBJ2-2; D perhaps matches TRBD1 (6 bases). V was trimmed by 7 bases and J by 2 bases, leaving 14 bases between them. This CDR3 is 15 amino acids long. Written as DNA, the CDR3 is TGTGCCAGCATCACCTTCAGGGGTAACACCGGGGAGCTGTTTTTT. Translation gives CASITFRGNTGELFF.

This clonotype showed up many times. The chain recombines TRBV11-1 with TRBJ2-1, with 14 bases lining up with TRBD2. V was pared by 5 bases and J by 6 bases, with 3 bases of the junction left unmatched. The CDR3 runs to 15 residues. CDR1 is SGHAT and CDR2 is FQDESV in the germline V gene (reference sequence). This CDR3 reads CASSVGTSGGNEQFF. In DNA, the CDR3 is TGTGCCAGCAGCGTCGGGACTAGCGGGGGCAATGAGCAGTTCTTC.

In this sample, this clonotype turned up a few times. The V call is TRBV3-1, the J call TRBJ2-7; TRBD1 matches 9 bases. Trimming removed 1 base from V and 5 bases from J; junction bases left unmatched: 3. This CDR3 region has 14 residues. Germline lookup yields CDR1 LGHDT and CDR2 YNNKEL (reference sequence). CDR3 amino acids: CASSQGDRENEQYF. In nucleotides, the CDR3 is TGTGCCAGCAGCCAAGGGGACAGGGAGAACGAGCAGTACTTC.

A few counts support this clonotype. This chain joins TRBV20-1 and TRBJ2-1, with 7 nucleotides matching TRBD2. Germline V CDR1 and CDR2: DFQATT, SNEGSKA (reference sequence). The CDR3 extends over 14 amino acids. CDR3 sequence: CSLRGESSYNEQFF. The CDR3 bases are TGCAGCTTACGGGGGGAGAGCTCCTACAATGAGCAGTTCTTC.

This clonotype was counted at least ten times. The genes are TRBV10-3 and TRBJ2-1, with a possible D match to TRBD2 (6 bases). This CDR3 contains 15 residues. CDR1 is ENHRY and CDR2 is SYGVKD in the germline V gene. V gave up 0 bases and J gave up 4 bases, with 10 bases separating them. In DNA form, the CDR3 reads TGTGCCATCAGTGAGTCGGTGGGGGGTTACAATGAGCAGTTCTTC. Residues: CAISESVGGYNEQFF.

This clonotype was counted between two and nine times. This chain links TRBV12-3 or TRBV12-4 with TRBJ2-3; D uncertain. This CDR3 region has 14 residues. Trimming left V 3 bases short and J 6 bases short, with 13 bases between. CDR3 residues: CASSFDGGRDTQYF. CDR3 DNA sequence: TGTGCCAGCAGTTTTGACGGCGGTAGGGATACGCAGTATTTT.

This clonotype was observed a few times. V gene TRBV7-3 combines with J gene TRBJ2-2; D is possibly TRBD2 (6 bases). The CDR3 has 14 amino acids. Germline V gene lookup returns CDR1 SGHTA and CDR2 FQGTGA. V was shortened by 6 bases and J by 8 bases, with 16 bases between the two germline ends. The CDR3 loop is CASSRRETRGELFF. The CDR3 DNA sequence: TGTGCCAGCAGTCGTCGGGAGACGAGGGGGGAGCTGTTTTTT.

J is TRBJ1-5 and V is TRBV6-2 or TRBV6-3; D gene ambiguous. CDR3 length: 13 amino acids. V was pared by 7 bases and J by 4 bases, with 11 bases between. CDR1 is MNHEY, CDR2 SVGEGT, per germline. DNA of the CDR3: TGTGCCAGCATGGTAGGCTGGAATCAGCCCCAGCATTTT. This encodes CASMVGWNQPQHF.

This clonotype appeared a few times. The V call is TRBV20-1, the J call TRBJ2-7, with a tentative D call TRBD1 (6 bases). Germline CDR1 reads DFQATT; CDR2 reads SNEGSKA (reference sequence). V lost 5 bases, J lost 0 bases, and 8 bases lay in between. The CDR3 sequence is 12 residues long. The CDR3 DNA follows: TGCAGTGCTTACAGGGACTCCTACGAGCAGTACTTC. Encoded protein: CSAYRDSYEQYF.

This clonotype was seen repeatedly, ten times or more. The chain recombines TRBV9 with TRBJ1-6; tentatively, D is TRBD1 (5 bases). V dropped 0 bases and J dropped 7 bases, with 8 bases sitting between them. This CDR3 is 14 amino acids long. Germline CDR1 SGDLS, CDR2 YYNGEE. CDR3 loop: CASSVGGVNSPLHF. The CDR3 DNA reads TGTGCCAGCAGCGTAGGAGGGGTGAATTCACCCCTCCACTTT.

In its sample, this clonotype was seen a few times. Here the CDR3 reads CASSQEQAFSYEQYF. CDR3 DNA sequence: TGTGCCAGCAGCCAAGAACAGGCTTTCTCCTACGAGCAGTACTTC. The rearrangement joins TRBV3-1 to TRBJ2-7, with TRBD1 as a possible D gene (5 bases). CDR1 and CDR2 (germline): LGHDT, YNNKEL (reference sequence). This CDR3 contains 15 residues. V gave up 0 bases and J gave up 0 bases, with 9 bases separating them.